These 11 T cell receptor beta chains were sequenced from one sample in a study of T cells in Graves' hyperthyroidism and ophthalmopathy (dated 2019 in TCRdb). The library was made by multiplex PCR. The sequencer listed for this sample is Illumina HiSeq 2000. The TCR beta CDR3 regions were amplified from the RNA transcripts. A first-round RT-PCR of the TCR CDR3 used the HTBI primer set with the Qiagen OneStep RT-PCR kit. TCRdb redid the processing of the public reads, applying fastp at Q25 and MiXCR, and retained in-frame beta chains. Duplicate CDR3 protein sequences are folded into a single record with the most common DNA and genes. Recorded for this sample are approximately 700,000 distinct CDR3 sequences; roughly 15% of them occurred a single time. Roughly 8% of the sample belongs to the ten largest clones. Material: blood. These receptors all come from a young man with Graves' hyperthyroidism.

The gene calls are TRBV19 and TRBJ1-1; D remains ambiguous. V was pared by 0 bases and J by 3 bases, with 5 bases between. The CDR3 length is 13 residues. CDR1 and CDR2 from the germline V gene are LNHDA and SQIVND (reference sequence). As DNA, the CDR3 is TGTGCCAGTAGTATAGACAGGCACACTGAAGCTTTCTTT. Protein sequence: CASSIDRHTEAFF.

This clonotype was seen a handful of times. The chain combines TRBV20-1 with TRBJ2-7; D perhaps matches TRBD1 (7 bases). Germline V gives CDR1 DFQATT, CDR2 SNEGSKA (reference sequence). The CDR3 is 14 amino acids. The V and J ends lost 5 bases and 5 bases respectively, with 19 bases between them. CDR3 in DNA: TGCAGTGCTCTGAGGGCCAGGGGGGTAAACGAGCAGTACTTC. Translation: CSALRARGVNEQYF.

Ten or more counts support this clonotype. The chain links TRBV6-5 to TRBJ2-5; D may match TRBD1 or TRBD2 (5 bases each). Between the trimmed V and J ends, which lost 2 bases and 1 base, there was a span of 11 bases. The CDR3 totals 15 residues. The germline CDR1 and CDR2 sequences are MNHEY and SVGAGI. CDR3 sequence: CASSYTPGPQETQYF. In DNA form, the CDR3 reads TGTGCCAGCAGTTACACACCGGGACCCCAAGAGACCCAGTACTTC.

Worth noting for this clonotype: Being one base from a much bigger clone, this may be a read error. This chain joins TRBV7-6 and TRBJ2-7; TRBD1 might be the D (6 bases). The germline gives CDR1 SGHVS, CDR2 FNYEAQ. CDR3 length: 12 amino acids. The CDR3 DNA reads as TGTGCCAGCAGCTTCAGGGGCTCCGAGCGGTACTTC. Translating it yields CASSFRGSERYF. The full variable domain, completed using reference TRBV7-6 and TRBJ2-7, is GAGVSQSPRYKVTKRGQDVALRCDPISGHVSLYWYRQALGQGPEFLTYFNYEAQQDKSGLPNDRFSAERPEGSISTLTIQRTEQRDSAMYRCASSFRGSERYFGPGTRLTVT.

The rearrangement uses TRBV30 and TRBJ2-3; no definite D call. Trimming removed 2 bases at V and 4 bases at J, with 19 bases between. CDR1 is GTSNPN, CDR2 SVGIG, per germline (reference sequence). The CDR3 sequence is 16 residues long. CDR3 residues: CAWSPPHASTADTQYF. CDR3 in DNA: TGTGCCTGGAGTCCTCCCCACGCCAGCACTGCAGATACGCAGTATTTT.

CDR3 in amino acids: CASSQLAGGTNEQFF. CDR3 nucleotides: TGTGCCAGCAGCCAGCTAGCGGGAGGGACGAATGAGCAGTTCTTC. This chain links TRBV6-2 or TRBV6-3 with TRBJ2-1; 12 positions match TRBD2. Unmatched junction bases numbered 7, after V lost 6 bases and J lost 7 bases. The CDR3 loop spans 15 amino acids. Germline V CDR1 and CDR2: MNHEY, SVGEGT.

This clonotype was observed a few times. This chain joins TRBV28 and TRBJ2-7; 11 positions match TRBD2. In germline, CDR1 is MDHEN, CDR2 SYDVKM. The CDR3 sequence is 21 residues long. V shed 3 bases, J shed 6 bases, and the junction held 25 bases outside the gene matches. In DNA, the CDR3 is TGTGCCAGCAGTTTGCCCAACCCCATGGCGACTAGCGGGATGCTTCCTTTCGAGCAGTACTTC. Protein: CASSLPNPMATSGMLPFEQYF.

Many counts were recorded for this clonotype. In DNA, the CDR3 is TGCAGCGCCAGGGGTAGGACAGGGGGTATTTACGAGCAGTACTTC. Protein product: CSARGRTGGIYEQYF. This sequence joins TRBV29-1 and TRBJ2-7, with 10 bases lining up with TRBD1. V shed 7 bases, J shed 4 bases, and the junction held 13 bases outside the gene matches. This CDR3 is built from 15 residues. Germline V gene sequence: CDR1 SQVTM, CDR2 ANQGSEA.

The chain links TRBV9 to TRBJ1-2; D remains unclear. The CDR3 totals 12 residues. Trimming stripped 3 bases from V and 3 bases from J, with 6 bases between. Germline V CDR1 and CDR2: SGDLS, YYNGEE. The CDR3 protein is CASSGAYYGYTF. DNA of the CDR3: TGTGCCAGCAGCGGAGCATACTATGGCTACACCTTC.

This clonotype has only a few counts. The chain couples TRBV7-2 to TRBJ1-1, with no clear D. The CDR3 runs 15 residues. Trimming cost V 1 base and J 10 bases, with 19 bases left between them. CDR1 and CDR2 (germline): SGHTA, FQGNSA. CDR3 coding DNA: TGTGCCAGCAGCTTAGACCCAGGCCCCCTTAAGCGAGCTTTCTTT. Translated, it gives CASSLDPGPLKRAFF.

The table lists this clonotype with many counts. This chain's CDR3 is CASSIPLYPETQYF. The DNA for the CDR3 is TGTGCCAGCAGCATTCCGTTGTATCCGGAGACCCAGTACTTC. The genes are TRBV7-9 and TRBJ2-5; D gene unclear. With 5 bases removed from V and 5 bases from J, the gap between germline ends came to 15 bases. This CDR3 is built from 14 residues. In germline, CDR1 is SEHNR, CDR2 FQNEAQ (reference sequence).